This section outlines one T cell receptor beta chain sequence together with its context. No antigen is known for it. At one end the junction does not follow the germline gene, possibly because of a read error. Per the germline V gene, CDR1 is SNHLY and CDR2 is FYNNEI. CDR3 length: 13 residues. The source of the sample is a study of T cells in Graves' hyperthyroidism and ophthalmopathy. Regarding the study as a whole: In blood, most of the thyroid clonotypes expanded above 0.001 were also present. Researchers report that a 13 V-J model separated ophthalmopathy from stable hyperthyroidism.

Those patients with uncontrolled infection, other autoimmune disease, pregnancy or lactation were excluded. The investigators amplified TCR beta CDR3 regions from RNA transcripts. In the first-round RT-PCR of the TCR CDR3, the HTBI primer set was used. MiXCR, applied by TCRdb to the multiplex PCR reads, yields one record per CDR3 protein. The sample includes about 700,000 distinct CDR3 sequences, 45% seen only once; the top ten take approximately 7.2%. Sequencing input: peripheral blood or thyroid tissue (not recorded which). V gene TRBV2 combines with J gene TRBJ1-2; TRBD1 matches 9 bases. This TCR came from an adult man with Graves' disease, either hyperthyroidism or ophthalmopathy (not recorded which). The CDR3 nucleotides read TGTACCAGCAGCCTGGGACAGGGCGGGGGCTACACCTTC. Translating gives CTSSLGQGGGYTF.